These 20 T cell receptor beta chains share one sample of origin, sequenced in a study of control samples from healthy donors and cancer patients. The repertoire was sequenced with immunoSEQ multiplex PCR; TCRdb's copy has only in-frame clones and lacks some. The repertoire holds about 150,000 clones, with over 90% as singletons. The sequencing sample was made of blood. These receptors came from a middle-aged man in good health.

The rearrangement links TRBV5-4 to TRBJ2-7, with 10 bases lining up with TRBD1. The CDR3 is made up of 14 amino acids. Germline V gene sequence: CDR1 SGHNT, CDR2 YYREEE (reference sequence). V trimming: 8 bases; J trimming: 3 bases; junction bases outside the gene matches: 8. The CDR3 reads CASKPGQGIYEQYF. The CDR3 nucleotides read TGTGCCAGTAAGCCGGGACAGGGGATCTACGAGCAGTACTTC.

The J gene is TRBJ2-2, the V gene TRBV11-3; D is perhaps TRBD1 or TRBD2 (7 bases each). The CDR3 runs to 14 residues. The germline CDR1 and CDR2 sequences are SGHNT and YENEEA. The V end was cut by 4 bases, the J end by 6 bases, with 12 bases between. CDR3 protein: CASSSTGRAGELFF. In nucleotides, the CDR3 is TGTGCCAGCAGCTCGACAGGGAGGGCCGGGGAGCTGTTTTTT.

This clone was detected once. The V gene is TRBV28, the J gene TRBJ2-5, with D uncertain. The length of the CDR3 is 15 residues. The germline V gene encodes CDR1 MDHEN and CDR2 SYDVKM. Trimming pared 3 bases from V and 5 bases from J, leaving 16 bases between. CDR3 sequence reads: CASSLHGQAGETQYF. The CDR3, as DNA: TGTGCCAGCAGTTTGCATGGTCAGGCAGGTGAGACCCAGTACTTC.

This clone was seen a handful of times. The chain links TRBV4-2 to TRBJ1-2, with a possible D match to TRBD1 (6 bases). The CDR3 loop spans 14 amino acids. Germline V gives CDR1 LGHNA, CDR2 YNFKEQ. V was pared by 1 base and J by 4 bases, with 10 bases between. Here the CDR3 reads CASSQGSGAYGYTF. CDR3 coding DNA: TGTGCCAGCAGCCAAGGTTCAGGGGCCTATGGCTACACCTTC.

This chain connects TRBV6-8 to TRBJ2-3; no clear D. This CDR3 comprises 17 residues. The V end lost 1 base, the J end lost 3 bases, and 17 bases lay between the germline ends. The germline CDR1 and CDR2 sequences are MNHGY and SAAAGT. This CDR3 reads CASSYFAKHRETDTQYF. Here the CDR3 DNA reads TGTGCCAGCAGTTACTTTGCGAAACACAGAGAGACAGATACGCAGTATTTT.

The chain carries TRBV3-1 (or the pseudogene TRBV3-2) and TRBJ2-7; D is unclear. Germline-derived CDR1 and CDR2 are LGHDT and YNNKEL (reference sequence). This CDR3 region has 15 residues. V lost 1 base, J lost 3 bases, and 13 bases lay in between. The CDR3 is CASSQAPGVNYEQYF. The CDR3, as DNA: TGTGCCAGCAGCCAAGCCCCGGGTGTAAACTACGAGCAGTACTTC.

This rearrangement joins TRBV29-1 to TRBJ2-5; 10 nucleotides line up with TRBD1. V shed 2 bases, J shed 5 bases, and the junction held 2 bases outside the gene matches. Germline values: CDR1 SQVTM, CDR2 ANQGSEA. The CDR3 has 13 amino acids. The CDR3: CSVERDRGETQYF. As DNA, the CDR3 is TGCAGCGTTGAAAGGGACAGGGGTGAGACCCAGTACTTC.

V and J are TRBV12-5 and TRBJ1-2, with 8 bases that match TRBD1. Germline V gene lookup returns CDR1 LGHNT and CDR2 FRNRAP. The CDR3 has 17 residues. With V trimmed by 5 bases and J by 3 bases, 14 bases remained unmatched. The CDR3 protein is CASGLRRDRSYDYGYTF. CDR3 DNA: TGTGCTAGTGGTCTCCGCCGGGACAGGTCATACGACTATGGCTACACCTTC.

The chain is built from TRBV7-2 and TRBJ2-6; D is unresolved. V shed 5 bases and J shed 2 bases, with 10 bases lying between them. The CDR3 covers 15 residues. Germline lookup yields CDR1 SGHTA and CDR2 FQGNSA. The CDR3 protein is CASSRKVAGANVLTF. CDR3 in DNA: TGTGCCAGCAGCCGGAAGGTAGCTGGGGCCAACGTCCTGACTTTC.

J is TRBJ1-5 and V is TRBV24-1, with D possibly being TRBD1 (5 bases). V lost 5 bases to trimming and J lost 4 bases, with 14 bases between them. From germline, CDR1 is KGHDR and CDR2 SFDVKD. The CDR3 is 15 amino acids. CDR3 sequence: CATSAPGTGNQPQHF. CDR3 nucleotide sequence: TGTGCCACCAGTGCCCCCGGGACGGGTAATCAGCCCCAGCATTTT.

This chain joins TRBV6-5 and TRBJ2-7; 12 bases are shared with TRBD2. The V gene's germline CDR1 is MNHEY and CDR2 SVGAGI. With 6 bases clipped from V and 4 bases from J, the junction kept 1 base outside the gene matches. This CDR3 contains 13 residues. The CDR3 DNA reads TGTGCCAGCAGACTAGCGGGAGGTTACGAGCAGTACTTC. Translation gives CASRLAGGYEQYF.

V gene TRBV2 combines with J gene TRBJ2-7, with D tentatively TRBD1 or TRBD2 (5 bases each). The CDR3 consists of 12 residues. Per the germline V gene, CDR1 is SNHLY and CDR2 is FYNNEI. V gave up 7 bases and J gave up 2 bases, with 9 bases separating them. The CDR3 loop reads CASNMGPYEQYF. The DNA of the CDR3 is TGTGCCAGCAATATGGGACCCTACGAGCAGTACTTC.

The V and J genes are TRBV5-1 and TRBJ2-1; TRBD2 matches at 9 bases. V was clipped by 4 bases and J by 6 bases; unmatched bases: 14. The CDR3 is 17 amino acids. Germline V gives CDR1 SGHRS, CDR2 YFSETQ. The CDR3 spells CASSRRVLAGYINEQFF. CDR3 in DNA: TGCGCCAGCAGCAGGCGGGTCCTAGCGGGATACATCAATGAGCAGTTCTTC.

For this clone: In the same sample, other DNA sequences code for this CDR3. V and J are TRBV28 and TRBJ2-7; 9 bases are shared with TRBD1. This CDR3 is built from 13 residues. The ends lost 6 bases at V and 4 bases at J; junction bases unmatched: 4. The germline gives CDR1 MDHEN, CDR2 SYDVKM. CDR3 DNA: TGTGCCAGCAGCTCTGGACAGGGGTACGAGCAGTACTTC. This sequence encodes CASSSGQGYEQYF.

The CDR3 nucleotides read TGTGCCAGCAGCTTGGCTTTGCCCCCGGGTACTGAAGCTTTCTTT. This sequence encodes CASSLALPPGTEAFF. This chain connects TRBV7-2 to TRBJ1-1; D not resolved. Per germline, CDR1 SGHTA and CDR2 FQGNSA. CDR3 length equals 15 residues. The V and J ends lost 3 bases and 5 bases respectively, with 16 bases between them.

This sequence joins TRBV28 and TRBJ2-1; TRBD2 matches 8 bases. CDR1 MDHEN and CDR2 SYDVKM come from the germline V gene. The V and J ends lost 4 bases and 2 bases, in that order; junction bases with no gene match: 7. There are 16 residues in the CDR3. The CDR3, as DNA: TGTGCCAGCAGTTCCCCCTCGGGGGGGGCCTACAATGAGCAGTTCTTC. Translation gives CASSSPSGGAYNEQFF.

The sample holds one count of this clone. This sequence joins TRBV20-1 and TRBJ1-5; D call uncertain. The V and J ends lost 5 bases and 4 bases respectively, with 3 bases between them. Germline V gene data show CDR1 as DFQATT and CDR2 as SNEGSKA (reference sequence). This CDR3 contains 10 residues. Written as DNA, the CDR3 is TGCAGTGCTGGAAATCAGCCCCAGCATTTT. It is translated as CSAGNQPQHF.

The CDR3 nucleotides are TGTGCCACCAGCAGAACCCAACGGTATGGCTACACCTTC. Translated: CATSRTQRYGYTF. This rearrangement joins TRBV15 to TRBJ1-2; D unclear. The CDR3 runs 13 residues. Trimming stripped 2 bases from V and 5 bases from J, with 9 bases between. CDR1 is LNHNV, CDR2 YYDKDF, per germline (reference sequence).

This rearrangement joins TRBV3-1 (or the pseudogene TRBV3-2) to TRBJ1-3; no clear D gene. CDR1 and CDR2 (germline): LGHDT, YNNKEL (reference sequence). This CDR3 is 15 amino acids long. V gave up 4 bases and J gave up 0 bases, with 10 bases separating them. For the CDR3, the DNA is TGTGCCAGCAGCCGAGGGCCAGACTCTGGAAACACCATATATTTT. Protein sequence: CASSRGPDSGNTIYF.

The gene calls are TRBV28 and TRBJ1-5, with a possible D match to TRBD1 (5 bases). V gave up 7 bases and J gave up 6 bases, with 19 bases separating them. This CDR3 spans 15 amino acids. Germline V gene lookup returns CDR1 MDHEN and CDR2 SYDVKM. Written as DNA, the CDR3 is TGTGCCAGCACACAACGCCCGGGGCGAAGTCAGCCCCAGCATTTT. This gives the protein CASTQRPGRSQPQHF. Full variable domain (outside the CDR3, taken from reference TRBV28 and TRBJ1-5): DVKVTQSSRYLVKRTGEKVFLECVQDMDHENMFWYRQDPGLGLRLIYFSYDVKMKEKGDIPEGYSVSREKKERFSLILESASTNQTSMYLCASTQRPGRSQPQHFGDGTRLSIL.